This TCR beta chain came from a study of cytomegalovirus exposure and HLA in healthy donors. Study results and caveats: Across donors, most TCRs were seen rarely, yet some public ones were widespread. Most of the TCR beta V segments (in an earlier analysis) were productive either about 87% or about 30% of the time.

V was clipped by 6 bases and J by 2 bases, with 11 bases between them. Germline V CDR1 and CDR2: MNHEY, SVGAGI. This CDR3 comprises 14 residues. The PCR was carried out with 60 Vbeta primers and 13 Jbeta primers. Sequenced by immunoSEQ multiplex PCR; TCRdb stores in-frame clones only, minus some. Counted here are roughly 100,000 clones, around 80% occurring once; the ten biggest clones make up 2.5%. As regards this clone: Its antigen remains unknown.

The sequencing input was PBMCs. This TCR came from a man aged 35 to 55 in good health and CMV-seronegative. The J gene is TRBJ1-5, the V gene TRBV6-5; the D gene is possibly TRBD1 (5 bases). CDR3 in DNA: TGTGCCAGCAGCCCCCAGGGTCGCAATCAGCCCCAGCATTTT. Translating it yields CASSPQGRNQPQHF.